The 15 T cell receptor beta chains listed next were all sequenced from one sample in a study of sequential checkpoint blockade in melanoma. Documented treatment: randomized to nivolumab then ipilimumab (arm A) or the reverse (arm B). The data were produced by immunoSEQ multiplex PCR, yet TCRdb's version contains in-frame clones alone and is incomplete. The sample records about 12,000 clones, around 79% being singletons. This specimen was CD8+ T cells sorted from blood (inferred from file names), taken from a patient given nivolumab and ipilimumab in sequence. The receptors shown here come from a human donor with melanoma.

V is TRBV9 and J is TRBJ2-7; a weak D match, TRBD2 (7 bases). Germline loops: CDR1 SGDLS, CDR2 YYNGEE. The V and J ends lost 3 bases and 4 bases respectively, with 14 bases between them. The CDR3 extends over 14 amino acids. The CDR3, as DNA: TGTGCCAGCAGCGAAGGGGGTAGCGGGTACGAGCAGTACTTC. It specifies CASSEGGSGYEQYF.

The V call is TRBV9, the J call TRBJ2-7; 10 bases line up with TRBD2. This CDR3 is 16 amino acids long. Germline loops: CDR1 SGDLS, CDR2 YYNGEE. With 0 bases clipped from V and 0 bases from J, the junction kept 3 bases outside the gene matches. CDR3 nucleotide sequence: TGTGCCAGCAGCGTAGGCGCTAGCGGGAGCTCCTACGAGCAGTACTTC. This gives the protein CASSVGASGSSYEQYF.

The chain has TRBV5-6 and TRBJ1-1; 9 positions match TRBD1. Looked up from germline, CDR1 is SGHDT and CDR2 is YYEEEE. The CDR3 is made up of 15 amino acids. The trim removed 5 bases at V and 5 bases at J, leaving 10 bases unmatched. Written as DNA, the CDR3 is TGTGCCAGCAGTCACTACAGGGGGCGAGGAACTGAAGCTTTCTTT. Translating gives CASSHYRGRGTEAFF. Combining the CDR3 with reference TRBV5-6 and TRBJ1-1 gives the whole variable domain DAGVTQSPTHLIKTRGQQVTLRCSPKSGHDTVSWYQQALGQGPQFIFQYYEEEERQRGNFPDRFSGHQFPNYSSELNVNALLLGDSALYLCASSHYRGRGTEAFFGQGTRLTVV.

This clone was picked up a small number of times. This chain links TRBV5-2 with TRBJ2-7; TRBD1, the table's D call, lacks a check against the DNA. TRBV5-2 is labeled a pseudogene. The CDR3 has 16 residues. The CDR3, as DNA: TGTGCCAGCAGCCAAGATTCGTGGGCAGGGGGCTACGAGCAGTACTTC. This encodes CASSQDSWAGGYEQYF.

This sequence joins TRBV4-1 and TRBJ2-2; no clear D. CDR1 is MGHRA, CDR2 YSYEKL, per germline. The V and J ends lost 2 bases and 6 bases respectively, with 7 bases between them. This CDR3 has 13 amino acids. For the CDR3, the DNA is TGCGCCAGCAGCCAACTAGAGCCCGGGGAGCTGTTTTTT. Translating gives CASSQLEPGELFF.

The chain employs TRBV4-3 and TRBJ2-1; D gene uncertain. CDR3 length: 16 residues. CDR1 LGHNA and CDR2 YSLEER come from the germline V gene. The germline V and J ends were trimmed by 7 bases and 0 bases, with 16 bases remaining between them. The CDR3 here is CASTIPPPSSYNEQFF. The CDR3 DNA follows: TGCGCCAGCACTATTCCCCCCCCGAGCTCCTACAATGAGCAGTTCTTC.

The V gene is TRBV4-2, the J gene TRBJ2-7, with 11 bases fitting TRBD2. V dropped 4 bases and J dropped 6; count of bases not matched to a gene: 2. The CDR3 loop spans 13 amino acids. CDR1 is LGHNA and CDR2 is YNFKEQ in the germline V gene. For the CDR3, the DNA is TGTGCCAGCAGCCCAGGACTAGCGGGCGAGCAGTACTTC. It encodes CASSPGLAGEQYF.

The chain couples TRBV19 to TRBJ2-5, with 8 bases identical to TRBD2. This CDR3 contains 13 residues. CDR1 is LNHDA, CDR2 SQIVND, per germline (reference sequence). J gave up 5 bases and V 7 bases, and 6 bases lay outside the gene matches. The CDR3 protein is CASTHGLAETQYF. In nucleotides, the CDR3 is TGTGCCAGTACCCACGGACTAGCTGAGACCCAGTACTTC.

The chain couples TRBV5-5 to TRBJ2-7, with 9 bases aligning to TRBD2. Germline V gives CDR1 SGHKS, CDR2 YYEKEE (reference sequence). Trimming at V came to 0 bases and at J to 4 bases, leaving 5 bases not matched to a gene. This CDR3 has 15 amino acids. The CDR3 region is CASSLGRGGSYEQYF. The CDR3, as DNA: TGTGCCAGCAGCTTGGGGCGGGGGGGCAGTTACGAGCAGTACTTC.

This chain joins TRBV7-3 and TRBJ2-1, with D possibly being TRBD2 (6 bases). The V and J ends lost 5 bases and 2 bases respectively, with 13 bases between them. This CDR3 has 15 amino acids. Germline V gene sequence: CDR1 SGHTA, CDR2 FQGTGA. The CDR3 loop is CASSQRLGTYNEQFF. DNA for the CDR3: TGTGCCAGCAGCCAGAGACTAGGGACCTACAATGAGCAGTTCTTC.

The chain combines TRBV19 with TRBJ2-7; TRBD2 agrees at 16 bases. Per germline, CDR1 LNHDA and CDR2 SQIVND (reference sequence). This CDR3 spans 16 amino acids. Unmatched junction bases numbered 2, after V lost 3 bases and J lost 3 bases. CDR3 residues: CASSMGLAGGIYEQYF. CDR3 nucleotide sequence: TGTGCCAGTAGTATGGGACTAGCGGGAGGGATCTACGAGCAGTACTTC.

The chain employs TRBV29-1 and TRBJ2-7; TRBD1 matches at 10 bases. Germline V gene data show CDR1 as SQVTM and CDR2 as ANQGSEA. With 4 bases clipped from V and 5 bases from J, the junction kept 2 bases outside the gene matches. The CDR3 extends over 12 amino acids. The CDR3 DNA reads as TGCAGCGTTGGACAGGGGGCTGACGAGCAGTACTTC. Its translation: CSVGQGADEQYF.

This chain joins TRBV7-8 and TRBJ2-3; 8 bases fit TRBD2. Germline trimming cut 3 bases from V and 0 bases from J; bases unmatched to any gene: 5. The V gene's germline CDR1 is SGHVS and CDR2 FQNEAQ. This CDR3 spans 16 amino acids. The CDR3 DNA reads as TGTGCCAGCAGCTTTGGACTAGCTGGAAGCACAGATACGCAGTATTTT. Its protein product is CASSFGLAGSTDTQYF.

The chain employs TRBV27 and TRBJ2-7, with TRBD1 matching over 8 bases. The CDR3 extends over 14 amino acids. V shed 5 bases, J shed 3 bases, and the junction held 6 bases outside the gene matches. CDR1 is MNHEY and CDR2 is SMNVEV in the germline V gene (reference sequence). CDR3 amino acids: CASSTRTGYYEQYF. CDR3 coding DNA: TGTGCCAGCAGTACTCGGACAGGGTACTACGAGCAGTACTTC.

V is TRBV19 and J is TRBJ2-3; weak D call: TRBD2 (5 bases). The germline CDR1 and CDR2 sequences are LNHDA and SQIVND (reference sequence). V lost 0 bases and J lost 6, with 13 bases in between. The CDR3 runs to 15 residues. As DNA, the CDR3 is TGTGCCAGTAGTATAGATCTCCCTCGAGGGGATACGCAGTATTTT. It is translated as CASSIDLPRGDTQYF.